This T cell receptor beta chain is from a study of cytomegalovirus exposure and HLA in healthy donors. Regarding the study as a whole: Roughly uniform depth of sequencing across donors was assumed in presence/absence analyses. Later findings reportedly placed an Asian-associated ancestry cluster below the roughly 660-donor mean for N-insertions. A cluster of highly shared sequence variants was likely a sequencing artifact.

Details on this clone: What it binds is unknown.

The CDR3 totals 13 residues. V was trimmed by 6 bases and J by 7 bases, leaving 15 bases between them. The germline V gene encodes CDR1 MNHEY and CDR2 SMNVEV (reference sequence). Primers: 60 Vbeta forward and 13 Jbeta reverse. Method: immunoSEQ multiplex PCR; TCRdb's copy keeps in-frame clones and lacks some. The repertoire holds about 180,000 clones, around 83% seen once, with approximately 1.2% in the top ten. The chain links TRBV27 to TRBJ1-2; TRBD1 might be the D (6 bases). The material sequenced was PBMCs. The receptor was derived from a girl aged 2 to 10 in good health and CMV-seropositive. The CDR3 loop reads CASSLNRAGGYTF. The DNA of the CDR3 is TGTGCCAGCAGCCTTAACAGGGCGGGTGGCTACACCTTC.